What follows describes a single T cell receptor (beta chain). Its cognate antigen is unknown. This record belongs to a study of T cell responses to AZD1222 COVID-19 vaccine. The overall study: Second doses were pooled across both intervals (about 4 or about 12 weeks).

Study-wide results and limits: Researchers report vaccine-associated CD4 TCRs spanning spike, with dominance at 160-218 and 743-854. It was only six AZD1222 recipients who were seropositive at baseline. Donors skewed white British and female; clonal diversity was possibly underestimated.

Libraries were prepared by immunoSEQ multiplex PCR; TCRdb keeps only in-frame clonotypes and omits some of them. Of 52,000 or so clones in the sample, around 85% were seen once. The source material was peripheral blood, sampled on day 0 of AZD1222 vaccination. The sequence derives from an adult in good health.

CDR3 amino acids: CASSEAGHQHF. CDR3 DNA sequence: TGTGCCAGCAGTGAGGCTGGTCACCAGCATTTT. The chain has TRBV2 and TRBJ1-5, with D uncertain. The CDR3 covers 11 residues. Germline CDR1 is SNHLY and CDR2 is FYNNEI. V was trimmed by 3 bases and J by 12 bases, leaving 9 bases between them. The entire variable domain, with the rest obtained from reference TRBV2 and TRBJ1-5, is as follows: EPEVTQTPSHQVTQMGQEVILRCVPISNHLYFYWYRQILGQKVEFLVSFYNNEISEKSEIFDDQFSVERPDGSNFTLKIRSTKLEDSAMYFCASSEAGHQHFGDGTRLSIL.